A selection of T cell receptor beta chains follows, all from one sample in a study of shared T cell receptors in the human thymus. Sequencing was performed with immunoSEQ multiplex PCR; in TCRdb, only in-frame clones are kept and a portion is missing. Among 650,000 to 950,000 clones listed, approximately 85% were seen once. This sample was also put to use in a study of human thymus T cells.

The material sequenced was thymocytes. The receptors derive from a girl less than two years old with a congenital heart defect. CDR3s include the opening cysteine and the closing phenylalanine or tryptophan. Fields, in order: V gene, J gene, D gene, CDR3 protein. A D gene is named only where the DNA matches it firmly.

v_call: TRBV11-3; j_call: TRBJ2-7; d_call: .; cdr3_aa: CASSPNRASYEQYF
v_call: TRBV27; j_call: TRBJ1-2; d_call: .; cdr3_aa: CASSLRRRPDYGYTF
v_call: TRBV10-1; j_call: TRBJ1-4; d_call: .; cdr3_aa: CASSGKARREKLFF
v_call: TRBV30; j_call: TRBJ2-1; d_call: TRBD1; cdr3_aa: CAWSVFTRGQGLEQFF
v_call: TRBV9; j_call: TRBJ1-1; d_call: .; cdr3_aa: CASSVEWGGTEAFF
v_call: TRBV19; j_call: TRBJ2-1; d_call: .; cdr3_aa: CASSILVQGSGPYNEQFF
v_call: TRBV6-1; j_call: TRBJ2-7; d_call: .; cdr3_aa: CASSEAAGRSYEQYF
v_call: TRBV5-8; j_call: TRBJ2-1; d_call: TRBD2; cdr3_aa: CASSLLAGGHNEQFF
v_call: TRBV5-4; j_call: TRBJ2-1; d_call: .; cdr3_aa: CASSDGQGYNEQFF
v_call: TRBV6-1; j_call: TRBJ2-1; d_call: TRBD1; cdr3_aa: CASSEGKGAEEQFF
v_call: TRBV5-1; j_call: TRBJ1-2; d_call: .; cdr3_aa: CASRVVTSQLLTNYGYTF
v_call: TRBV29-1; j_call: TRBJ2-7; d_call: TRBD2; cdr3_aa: CSVASRDYYEQYF
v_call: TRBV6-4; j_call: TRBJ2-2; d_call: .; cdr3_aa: CASSDSIAGELFF
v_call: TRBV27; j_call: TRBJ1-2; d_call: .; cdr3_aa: CASSLQAERNYGYTF
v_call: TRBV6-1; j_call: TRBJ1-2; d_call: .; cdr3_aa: CASSETGTGDYGYTF
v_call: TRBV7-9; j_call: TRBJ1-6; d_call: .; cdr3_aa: CASSLLPTAVYSPLHF
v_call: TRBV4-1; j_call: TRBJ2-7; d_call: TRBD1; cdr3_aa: CASSQDLGQATYEQYF
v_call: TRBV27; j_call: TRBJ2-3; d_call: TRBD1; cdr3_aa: CAARQGRTDTQYF
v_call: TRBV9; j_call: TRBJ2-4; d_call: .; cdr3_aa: CASSASGAVDKDKNIQYF
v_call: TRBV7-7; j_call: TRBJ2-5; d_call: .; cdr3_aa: CASSRPGAQYF
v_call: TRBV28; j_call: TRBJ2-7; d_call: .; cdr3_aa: CASSFRGASYEQYF
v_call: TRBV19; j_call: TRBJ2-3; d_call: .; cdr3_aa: CASEGESDTQYF
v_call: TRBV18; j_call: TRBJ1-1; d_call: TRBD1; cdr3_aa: CASSRQGDTEAFF
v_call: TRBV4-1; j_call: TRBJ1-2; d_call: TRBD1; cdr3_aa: CASSKGFRGLHYGYTF
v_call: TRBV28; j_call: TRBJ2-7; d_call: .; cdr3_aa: CASTLEAKAYEQYF
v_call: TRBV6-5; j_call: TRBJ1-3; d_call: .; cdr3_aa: CASSYSSGNTIYF
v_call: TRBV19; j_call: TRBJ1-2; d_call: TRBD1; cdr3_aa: CASSPSRQGPQTNYGYTF